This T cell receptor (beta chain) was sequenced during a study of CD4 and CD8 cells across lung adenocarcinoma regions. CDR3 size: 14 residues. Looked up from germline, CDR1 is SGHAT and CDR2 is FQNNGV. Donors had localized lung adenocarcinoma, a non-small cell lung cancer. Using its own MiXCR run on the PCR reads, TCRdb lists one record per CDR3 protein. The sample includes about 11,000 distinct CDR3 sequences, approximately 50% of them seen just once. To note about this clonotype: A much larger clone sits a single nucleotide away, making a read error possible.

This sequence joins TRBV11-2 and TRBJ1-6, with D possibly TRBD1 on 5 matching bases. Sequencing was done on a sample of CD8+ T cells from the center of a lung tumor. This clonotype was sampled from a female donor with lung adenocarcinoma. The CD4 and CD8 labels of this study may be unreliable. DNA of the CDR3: TGTGCCAGCAGCTTAGGACAGAAAGATTCACCCCCCCACTTT. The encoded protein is CASSLGQKDSPPHF.